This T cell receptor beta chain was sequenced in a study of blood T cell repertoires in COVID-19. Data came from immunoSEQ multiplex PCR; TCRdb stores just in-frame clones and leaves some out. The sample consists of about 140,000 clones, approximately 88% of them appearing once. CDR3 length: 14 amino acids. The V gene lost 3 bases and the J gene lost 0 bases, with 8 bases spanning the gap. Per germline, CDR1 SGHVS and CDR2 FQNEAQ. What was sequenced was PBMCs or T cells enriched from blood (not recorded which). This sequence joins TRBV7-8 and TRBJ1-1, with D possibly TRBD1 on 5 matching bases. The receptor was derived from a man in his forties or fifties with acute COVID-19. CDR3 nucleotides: TGTGCCAGCAGCTTGGGGCGGTTGAACACTGAAGCTTTCTTT. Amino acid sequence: CASSLGRLNTEAFF.